The clone carrying this T cell receptor beta chain was observed a few times. Antigen specificity is unknown. The data are from a study of T-cell memory formation after mild COVID-19. Whole-study context: Most TCR clusters belonged to a single donor. Findings and caveats of the study: There was no confirmation that second-wave clones peaking on day 37 were SARS-CoV-2 specific.

TCRdb redid the calling of the 5' RACE reads with MiXCR, one entry per CDR3 protein. Of 350,000 to 500,000 distinct CDR3 sequences in the sample, over 15% were seen once. V lost 4 bases and J 0 bases, leaving 9 bases between the germline ends. This CDR3 comprises 14 residues. Germline V gene data show CDR1 as MGHRA and CDR2 as YSYEKL. The sequence was obtained from a man between 18 and 35 years old who had mild COVID-19 (a few samples of this study predate the infection). Cell type and time point are not known. The rearrangement joins TRBV4-1 to TRBJ1-1; the D is unclear. The sample taken for sequencing was PBMCs or a T cell subset sorted from them (not recorded which). This chain's CDR3 is CASSPTALNTEAFF. The CDR3 DNA is TGCGCCAGCAGCCCTACAGCGTTGAACACTGAAGCTTTCTTT.